This TCR beta chain was sequenced in a study of Graves' ophthalmopathy and Graves' hyperthyroidism. The CDR3 has 14 residues. Germline V lookup: CDR1 SGHTA, CDR2 FQGNSA. The V end was cut by 6 bases, the J end by 0 bases, with 12 bases between. CDR3 regions of TCR beta were amplified from RNA transcripts. HTBI primers primed a first-round RT-PCR, and a second-round multiplex PCR followed. TCRdb reprocessed the multiplex PCR reads via MiXCR and lists one record per CDR3 protein. The data hold about 410,000 distinct CDR3 sequences, with about a sixth observed a single time. This clonotype was recorded at least ten times.

The receptor was derived from a woman under 30 with Graves' ophthalmopathy. Source material: peripheral blood. The chain combines TRBV7-2 with TRBJ2-7; D unresolved. The CDR3 spells CASSSSRISYEQYF. The CDR3 bases are TGTGCCAGCAGTAGCAGCCGAATCTCCTACGAGCAGTACTTC.